This TCR beta chain was captured in a study of cytomegalovirus exposure and HLA in healthy donors. General study points: V- and J-gene trimming of TCR beta was linked (in a later analysis) to a missense DCLRE1C variant.

Of note for this clone: Its antigen remains unknown.

In the PCR, 60 Vbeta and 13 Jbeta primers were used. The data were produced by immunoSEQ multiplex PCR, yet TCRdb's version contains in-frame clones alone and is incomplete. This sample has around 97,000 clones, with around 80% found just once. Germline CDR1 reads MRHNA; CDR2 reads SNTAGT. The CDR3 runs to 15 residues. The V gene lost 2 bases and the J gene lost 5 bases, with 16 bases spanning the gap. The rearrangement links TRBV6-4 to TRBJ2-7, with D unresolved. The receptor was derived from a man aged 40-49 years in good health and CMV-seropositive. Sequences were obtained from PBMCs. Here the CDR3 reads CASSDIPFSVHEQYF. The CDR3 DNA sequence: TGTGCCAGCAGTGACATTCCGTTCTCAGTCCACGAGCAGTACTTC.